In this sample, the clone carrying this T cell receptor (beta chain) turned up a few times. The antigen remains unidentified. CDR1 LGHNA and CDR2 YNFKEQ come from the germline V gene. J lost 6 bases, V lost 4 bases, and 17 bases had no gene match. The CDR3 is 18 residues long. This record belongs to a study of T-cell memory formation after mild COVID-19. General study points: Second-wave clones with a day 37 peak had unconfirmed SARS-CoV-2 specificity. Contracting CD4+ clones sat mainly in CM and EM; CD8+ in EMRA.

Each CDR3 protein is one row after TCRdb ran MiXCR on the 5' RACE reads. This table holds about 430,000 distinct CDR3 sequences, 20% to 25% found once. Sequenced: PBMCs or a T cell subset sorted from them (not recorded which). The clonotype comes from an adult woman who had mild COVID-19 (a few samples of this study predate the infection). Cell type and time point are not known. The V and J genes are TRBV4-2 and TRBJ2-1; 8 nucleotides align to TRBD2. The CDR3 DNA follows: TGTGCCAGCAGCCGAAAGGGGTTCGTGGGACTAGACCTCAATGAGCAGTTCTTC. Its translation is CASSRKGFVGLDLNEQFF.